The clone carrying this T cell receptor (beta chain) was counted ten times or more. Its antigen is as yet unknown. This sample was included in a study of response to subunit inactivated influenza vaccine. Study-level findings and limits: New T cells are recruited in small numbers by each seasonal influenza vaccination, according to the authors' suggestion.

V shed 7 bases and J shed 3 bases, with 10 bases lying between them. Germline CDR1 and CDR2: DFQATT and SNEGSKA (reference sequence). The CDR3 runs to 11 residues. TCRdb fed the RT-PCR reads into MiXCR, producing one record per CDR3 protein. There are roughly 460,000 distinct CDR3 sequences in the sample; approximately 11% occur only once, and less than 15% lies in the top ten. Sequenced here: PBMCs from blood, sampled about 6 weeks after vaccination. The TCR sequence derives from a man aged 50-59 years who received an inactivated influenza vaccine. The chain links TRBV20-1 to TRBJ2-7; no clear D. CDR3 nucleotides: TGCAGTGGAGGCTTTGACTACGAGCAGTACTTC. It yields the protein CSGGFDYEQYF.